What follows describes a single T cell receptor beta chain. The sample is drawn from a study of blood T cell repertoires in COVID-19. Whole-study context: Nucleic acid was either cDNA or gDNA, and it came from T cells, B-cell-depleted T cells, or PBMCs.

V lost 0 bases and J lost 4, with 14 bases in between. The CDR3 loop spans 16 amino acids. The germline gives CDR1 SGDLS, CDR2 YYNGEE. Authors' analysis steps: Reference gene primer amplification yielded estimated nucleated cell counts. Method: immunoSEQ multiplex PCR; TCRdb's copy keeps in-frame clones and lacks some. V and J calls and clone size are given by that table; D and trimming were obtained from the DNA. The sample contains about 220,000 clones, about four fifths of which appear only once. Sequenced input: peripheral blood. J is TRBJ2-1 and V is TRBV9; TRBD1 might be the D (6 bases). This TCR was recovered from a woman in her 70s with acute or convalescent COVID-19. CDR3 loop: CASSVGVNRAYNEQFF. CDR3 DNA: TGTGCCAGCAGCGTAGGGGTGAACAGGGCTTACAATGAGCAGTTCTTC.